This TCR beta chain was sequenced in a study of CD8 T cells in ankylosing spondylitis. Findings and limits, study-wide: Matched synovial fluid from ankylosing spondylitis patients was reported to be enriched for disease-linked clones. A number of the motif variants had already been described in reactive arthritis synovial fluid and blood.

Unmatched junction bases numbered 5, after V lost 0 bases and J lost 0 bases. The CDR3 has 17 amino acids. Germline V gives CDR1 LGHNT, CDR2 FRNRAP. MiXCR, applied by TCRdb to the 5' RACE reads, yields one record per CDR3 protein. Altogether some 130,000 distinct CDR3 sequences are present, 12% to 15% being singletons, with the ten largest covering 3%. At least ten counts were recorded for this clonotype. The antigen remains unidentified. The rearrangement joins TRBV12-5 to TRBJ2-1; 7 nucleotides line up with TRBD1. This receptor was taken from a female donor with ankylosing spondylitis or in good health (not recorded which). Sequenced input: blood, either unsorted or a sorted T cell fraction (not recorded which). CDR3 DNA sequence: TGTGCTAGTGGTTTGGTCCTGGACAGGAGCTCCTACAATGAGCAGTTCTTC. Protein sequence: CASGLVLDRSSYNEQFF. The complete variable domain, with remaining parts taken from reference TRBV12-5 and TRBJ2-1, reads DARVTQTPRHKVTEMGQEVTMRCQPILGHNTVFWYRQTMMQGLELLAYFRNRAPLDDSGMPKDRFSAEMPDATLATLKIQPSEPRDSAVYFCASGLVLDRSSYNEQFFGPGTRLTVL.